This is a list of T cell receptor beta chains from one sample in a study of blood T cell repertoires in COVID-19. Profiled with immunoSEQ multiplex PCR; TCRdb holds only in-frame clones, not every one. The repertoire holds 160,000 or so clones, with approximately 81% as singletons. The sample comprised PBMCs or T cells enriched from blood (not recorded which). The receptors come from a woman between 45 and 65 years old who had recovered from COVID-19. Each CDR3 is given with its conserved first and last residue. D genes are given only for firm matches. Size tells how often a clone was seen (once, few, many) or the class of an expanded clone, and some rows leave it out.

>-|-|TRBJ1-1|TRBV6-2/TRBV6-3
CASSYSGQGTEAFF
TGTGCCAGCAGTTACTCGGGGCAGGGCACTGAAGCTTTCTTT
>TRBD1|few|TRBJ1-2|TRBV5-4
CASSTPTGPLGYTF
TGTGCCAGCAGCACCCCGACAGGGCCTTTAGGCTACACCTTC
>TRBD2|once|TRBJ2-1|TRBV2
CASSERSLAGGLAYNEQFF
TGTGCCAGCAGTGAAAGGTCGCTAGCGGGGGGGCTTGCCTACAATGAGCAGTTCTTC
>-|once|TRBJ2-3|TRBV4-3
CASSQELAADTQYF
TGCGCCAGCAGCCAGGAACTAGCAGCGGATACGCAGTATTTT
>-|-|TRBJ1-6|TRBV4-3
CASSQDLGSSLVRSPLHF
TGCGCCAGCAGCCAAGATCTCGGGTCGAGCCTGGTTCGGTCACCCCTCCACTTT
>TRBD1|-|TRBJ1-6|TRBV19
CASSIDGTGVSPLHF
TGTGCCAGTAGTATAGATGGGACAGGGGTCTCACCCCTCCACTTT
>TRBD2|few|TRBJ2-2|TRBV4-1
CASSQTTSGRGAGELFF
TGCGCCAGCAGCCAAACGACGAGCGGGAGAGGAGCCGGGGAGCTGTTTTTT
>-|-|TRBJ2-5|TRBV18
CATLGGDQETQYF
TGTGCCACCCTGGGCGGGGACCAAGAGACCCAGTACTTC
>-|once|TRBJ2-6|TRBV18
CASSPPGAGGLAGANVLTF
TGTGCCAGCTCACCACCAGGTGCAGGGGGACTAGCTGGGGCCAACGTCCTGACTTTC
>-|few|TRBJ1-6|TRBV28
CASSLHRDNSPLHF
TGTGCCAGCAGTTTACACAGGGATAATTCACCCCTCCACTTT
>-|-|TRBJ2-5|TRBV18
CASSESRETQYF
TGTGCCAGCTCAGAGTCCAGGGAGACCCAGTACTTC
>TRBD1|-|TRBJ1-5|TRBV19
CASSPQGTYRGLSQHF
TGTGCCAGTAGTCCACAAGGAACGTACAGGGGGCTGTCCCAGCATTTT
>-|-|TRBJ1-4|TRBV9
CASSIQGLTNEKLFF
TGTGCCAGCAGCATTCAGGGACTAACTAATGAAAAACTGTTTTTT
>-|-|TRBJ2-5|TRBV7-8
CASSLRGGAGAETQYF
TGTGCCAGCAGCTTAAGGGGGGGCGCCGGGGCGGAGACCCAGTACTTC
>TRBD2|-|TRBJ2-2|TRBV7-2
CASRPGLALPGELFF
TGTGCCAGCCGGCCGGGACTAGCCCTCCCCGGGGAGCTGTTTTTT
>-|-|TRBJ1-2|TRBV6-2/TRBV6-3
CASSRELYNYGYTF
TGTGCCAGCAGCCGGGAGTTATACAACTATGGCTACACCTTC